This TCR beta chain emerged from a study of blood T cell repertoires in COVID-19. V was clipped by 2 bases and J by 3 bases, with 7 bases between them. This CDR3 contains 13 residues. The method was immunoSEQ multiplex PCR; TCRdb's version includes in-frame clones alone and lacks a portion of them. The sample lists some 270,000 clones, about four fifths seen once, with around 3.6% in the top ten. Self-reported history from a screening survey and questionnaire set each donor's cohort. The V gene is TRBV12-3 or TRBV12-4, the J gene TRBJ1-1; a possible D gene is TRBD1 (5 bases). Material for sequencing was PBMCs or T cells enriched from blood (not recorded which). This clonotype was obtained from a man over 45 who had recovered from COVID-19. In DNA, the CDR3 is TGTGCCAGCAGTTTACGGGGGGACACTGAAGCTTTCTTT. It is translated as CASSLRGDTEAFF.